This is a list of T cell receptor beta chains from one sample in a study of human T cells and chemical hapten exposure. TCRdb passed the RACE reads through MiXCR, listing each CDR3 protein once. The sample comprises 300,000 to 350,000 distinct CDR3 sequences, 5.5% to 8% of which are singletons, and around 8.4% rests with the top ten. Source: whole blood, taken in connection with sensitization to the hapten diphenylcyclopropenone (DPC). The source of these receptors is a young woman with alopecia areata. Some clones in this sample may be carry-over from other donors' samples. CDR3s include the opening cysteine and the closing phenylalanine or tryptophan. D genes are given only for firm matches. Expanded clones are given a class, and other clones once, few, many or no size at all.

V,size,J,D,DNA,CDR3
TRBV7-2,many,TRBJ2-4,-,TGTGCCAGCAGCTTAGACCTTATAACTATTCAGTACTTC,CASSLDLITIQYF
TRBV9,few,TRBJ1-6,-,TGTGCCAGCAGCGTAGTTGGGGAAGGGAATTCACCCCTCCACTTT,CASSVVGEGNSPLHF
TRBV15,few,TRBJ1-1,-,TGTGCCACCAGCGTAGGTCTAGGGCTTAACACTGAAGCTTTCTTT,CATSVGLGLNTEAFF
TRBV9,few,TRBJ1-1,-,TGTGCCAGCAGCGTAGATGGAATGGGAACTGAAGCTTTCTTT,CASSVDGMGTEAFF
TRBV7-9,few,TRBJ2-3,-,TGTGCCAGCAGCTTAGCGTCTGTGAAAGTGCAGGGGGGTACGCAGTATTTT,CASSLASVKVQGGTQYF
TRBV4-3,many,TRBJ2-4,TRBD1,TGCGCCAGCAGCCACGGGACAGGGGTCATTCAGTACTTC,CASSHGTGVIQYF
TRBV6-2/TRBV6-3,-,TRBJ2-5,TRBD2,TGTGCCAGCATCGGGGGGGTCTACCAAGAGACCCAGTACTTC,CASIGGVYQETQYF
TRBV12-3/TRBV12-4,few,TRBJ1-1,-,TGTGCCAGCAGTTTTGGGGTTCTGAACACTGAAGCTTTCTTT,CASSFGVLNTEAFF
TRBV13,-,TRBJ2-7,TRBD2,TGTGCCAGCAGCTTAGCCCTAACTAGCGGGGGGGCCCACGAGCAGTACTTC,CASSLALTSGGAHEQYF
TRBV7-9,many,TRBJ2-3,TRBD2,TGTGCCAGCAGCTTATCTAGCGGGGGAACAGATACGCAGTATTTT,CASSLSSGGTDTQYF
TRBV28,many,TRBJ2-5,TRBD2,TGTGCCAGCAGTTTGGGTCGTCCGACTAGCGGGGCCGAAGAGACCCAGTACTTC,CASSLGRPTSGAEETQYF
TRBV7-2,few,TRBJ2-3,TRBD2,TGTGCCAGCAGTCGAATAGCGGGGGGGCGGGATACGCAGTATTTT,CASSRIAGGRDTQYF
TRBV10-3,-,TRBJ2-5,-,TGTGCCACCCGGGAGAGCGCGCAAGAGACCCAGTACTTC,CATRESAQETQYF
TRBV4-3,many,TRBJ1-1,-,TGCGCCAGCAGCCAAGAAAGCGAGCTCACTGAAGCTTTCTTT,CASSQESELTEAFF
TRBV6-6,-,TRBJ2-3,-,TGTGCCAGCAGTCGGGTATTAGACACAGATACGCAGTATTTT,CASSRVLDTDTQYF
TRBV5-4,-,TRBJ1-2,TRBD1,TGTGCCAGCAGGCCTGGACAGGGCGGAGGCTACACCTTC,CASRPGQGGGYTF
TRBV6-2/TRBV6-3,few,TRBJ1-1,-,TGTGCCAGCAGTTACTACGGCCAGGAAGCTTTCTTT,CASSYYGQEAFF
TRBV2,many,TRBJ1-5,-,TGTGCCAGCAGTGAATCTAGGGGAAGCAATCAGCCCCAGCATTTT,CASSESRGSNQPQHF
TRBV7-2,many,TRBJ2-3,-,TGTGCCAGCTCGGCAGGAGGGAGAGATACGCAGTATTTT,CASSAGGRDTQYF
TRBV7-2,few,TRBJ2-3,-,TGTGCCAGCAGCTTGTTCCGGGACTTCCCTCAGTATTTT,CASSLFRDFPQYF
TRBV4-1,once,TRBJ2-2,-,TGCGCCAGCAGCCACAACCAGAGCACCGGGGAGCTGTTTTTT,CASSHNQSTGELFF
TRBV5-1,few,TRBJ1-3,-,TGCGCCAGCAGCTCCCACAACGCTGGAAACACCATATATTTT,CASSSHNAGNTIYF
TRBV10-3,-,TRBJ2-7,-,TGTGCCACCACCTTGGAGACACAATCCTACGAGCAGTACTTC,CATTLETQSYEQYF
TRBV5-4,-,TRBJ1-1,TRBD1,TGTGCCAGCAGCTTTTGGGACAGGGTTGAAGCTTTCTTT,CASSFWDRVEAFF
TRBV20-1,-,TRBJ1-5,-,TGCAGTGCCGCTCTTTCACAAACTCTCGAACAGCCCCAGCATTTT,CSAALSQTLEQPQHF
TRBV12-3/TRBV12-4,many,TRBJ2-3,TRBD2,TGTGCCAGCAGACGCGGGACTAGCGGCACAGATACGCAGTATTTT,CASRRGTSGTDTQYF
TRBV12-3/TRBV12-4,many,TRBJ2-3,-,TGTGCCAGCAGTTTAAACTCACCAGATACGCAGTATTTT,CASSLNSPDTQYF
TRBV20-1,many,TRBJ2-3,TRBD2,TGCAGTGCTATTGGGGGGGGTACCAAACGATCTAGCACAGATACGCAGTATTTT,CSAIGGGTKRSSTDTQYF